This T cell receptor (beta chain) is drawn from a study of blood T cell repertoires in COVID-19. Overall study context: The analysed material was cDNA or gDNA that came from T cells, B-cell-depleted T cells, or PBMCs.

Those who participated ranged in age from roughly 18 to 100 years and resided in about two dozen US areas. How the authors handled the data: From reference gene primer amplification, estimates of nucleated cell counts were derived. TCRdb keeps only in-frame clones here, not all; method: immunoSEQ multiplex PCR. Clone size and the V and J calls come from that table; the DNA yielded D and trimming. The sample contains hundreds of thousands of clones, 90% of which appear only once. The V segment lost 3 bases and the J segment 9 bases; nucleotides outside the gene matches: 4. The CDR3 is made up of 14 amino acids. Germline CDR1 reads GTSNPN; CDR2 reads SVGIG (reference sequence).

The chain carries TRBV30 and TRBJ1-6, with TRBD1 matching over 11 bases. Sequencing was performed on PBMCs or T cells enriched from blood (not recorded which). The receptor's source is a woman aged 18 to 35 with acute COVID-19. The CDR3 sequence: CAWRPGQGGSPLHF. In nucleotides, the CDR3 is TGTGCCTGGAGGCCGGGACAGGGGGGTTCACCCCTCCACTTT. Together with reference TRBV30 and TRBJ1-6, the CDR3 gives the full variable domain: SQTIHQWPATLVQPVGSPLSLECTVEGTSNPNLYWYRQAAGRGLQLLFYSVGIGQISSEVPQNLSASRPQDRQFILSSKKLLLSDSGFYLCAWRPGQGGSPLHFGNGTRLTVT.